The rows below give T cell receptor beta chains drawn from one sample of a study of blood T cell repertoires in COVID-19. Profiled with immunoSEQ multiplex PCR; TCRdb holds only in-frame clones, not every one. The table includes 240,000 or so clones, around 89% detected once. Sequencing was performed on PBMCs or T cells enriched from blood (not recorded which). These receptors originate from a man aged 40-49 years who had recovered from COVID-19. Both conserved end residues are part of each CDR3.

v_gene: TRBV4-1
CDR3aa: CASSSGLAGGPTYNEQFF

v_gene: TRBV7-9
CDR3aa: CASSYTESNQPQHF

v_gene: TRBV11-2
CDR3aa: CASTFPDSGRRADTQYF

v_gene: TRBV28
CDR3aa: CASSWGTSSYNEQFF

v_gene: TRBV6-5
CDR3aa: CASSYFPDLNQPQHF

v_gene: TRBV7-9
CDR3aa: CASSLPQGSGYTF

v_gene: TRBV10-2
CDR3aa: CASSSGGTTGFTDTQYF

v_gene: TRBV18
CDR3aa: CASSQQSGQAFHEQYF

v_gene: TRBV7-8
CDR3aa: CASSFAGGDNEQFF

v_gene: TRBV4-2
CDR3aa: CASSQGLAGSYNEQFF

v_gene: TRBV6-5
CDR3aa: CASSYGDRVLSGEQYF

v_gene: TRBV9
CDR3aa: CASSVTQGSGNTIYF

v_gene: TRBV18
CDR3aa: CASSPPRPYEQYF

v_gene: TRBV27
CDR3aa: CASSPSGLQGHGGYTF

v_gene: TRBV9
CDR3aa: CASSVATDGDYEQYF

v_gene: TRBV7-8
CDR3aa: CASSLRRGSSYEQYF

v_gene: TRBV5-1
CDR3aa: CASSLEQGSSRDQFF

v_gene: TRBV2
CDR3aa: CASRGQTNSPLHF

v_gene: TRBV30
CDR3aa: CAWSVTGVDTIYF

v_gene: TRBV7-8
CDR3aa: CASSIGQSYNEQFF

v_gene: TRBV7-6
CDR3aa: CASSLRTGANTEAFF

v_gene: TRBV29-1
CDR3aa: CSVVLRAGYSYNEQFF

v_gene: TRBV27
CDR3aa: CASSLWLDEKLFF

v_gene: TRBV28
CDR3aa: CASSFEGSGANVLTF

v_gene: TRBV3-1/TRBV3-2
CDR3aa: CASSQLKGLAGVYEQYF

v_gene: TRBV3-1/TRBV3-2
CDR3aa: CASSFQDGYGYTF

v_gene: TRBV6-5
CDR3aa: CASNSGYGYTF

v_gene: TRBV15
CDR3aa: CATSRGRGQNNSPLHF

v_gene: TRBV3-1/TRBV3-2
CDR3aa: CASSQAAGSGRAGYTF

v_gene: TRBV11-2
CDR3aa: CASSLGGAELFF